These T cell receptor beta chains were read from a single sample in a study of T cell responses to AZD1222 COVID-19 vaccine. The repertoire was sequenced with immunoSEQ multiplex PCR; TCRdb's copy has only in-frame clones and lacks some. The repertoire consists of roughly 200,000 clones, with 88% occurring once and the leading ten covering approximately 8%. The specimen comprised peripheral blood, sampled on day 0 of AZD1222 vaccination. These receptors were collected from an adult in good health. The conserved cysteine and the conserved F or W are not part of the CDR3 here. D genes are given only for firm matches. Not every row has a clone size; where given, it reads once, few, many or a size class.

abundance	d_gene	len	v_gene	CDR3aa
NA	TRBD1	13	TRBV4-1	ASSYDRAGDYGYT
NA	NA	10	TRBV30	AWSTGDTEAF
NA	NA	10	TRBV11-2	ASSAKNTEAF
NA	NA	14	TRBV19	ASSIDDGTLNTEAF
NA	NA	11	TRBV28	ASSLFAGEKLF
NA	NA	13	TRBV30	AWSAQGSGNQPQH
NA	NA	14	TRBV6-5	ASSSVGTVSGNTIY
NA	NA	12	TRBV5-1	ASSFRDSNTEAF
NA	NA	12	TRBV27	ASSFGGNYYEQY
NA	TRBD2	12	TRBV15	ATSILAGPDTQY
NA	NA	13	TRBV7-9	ASSLASGEIGELF
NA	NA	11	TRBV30	AWNRWGNTEAF
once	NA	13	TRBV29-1	SVLRSRSGANVLT
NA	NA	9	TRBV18	ASSPDTEAF
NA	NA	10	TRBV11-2	ASSFGSEAQY
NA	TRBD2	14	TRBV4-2	ASSQDRPSGGHTQY
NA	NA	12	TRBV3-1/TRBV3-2	ASSQQGTNYGYT
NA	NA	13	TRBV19	ASRQAGQSNDGYT
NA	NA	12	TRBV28	ASRAGFGTGELF
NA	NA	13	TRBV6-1	ASSELGGGKETQY
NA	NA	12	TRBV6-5	ASSDSVWNTEAF
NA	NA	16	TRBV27	ASSLIGPGPSPANEQF
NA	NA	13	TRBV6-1	ASSEAGRANYGYT
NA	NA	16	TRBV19	ASSMARGSQPGTGELF
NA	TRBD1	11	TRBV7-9	ASSPTGINEQY
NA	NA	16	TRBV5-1	ASSLDGHQGQFSYEQY
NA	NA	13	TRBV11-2	ASSSFYRVTDTQY
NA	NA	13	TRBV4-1	ASSQVTLVRVGYT
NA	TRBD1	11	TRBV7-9	AGRDRFGNTIY
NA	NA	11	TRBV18	ASSLSSSYEQY
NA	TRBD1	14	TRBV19	ASSAPRQGALYGYT
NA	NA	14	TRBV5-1	ASSPGTITTNEKLF
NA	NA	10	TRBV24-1	ATSDYSGGYT
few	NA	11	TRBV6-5	ASSQSGQGGAF
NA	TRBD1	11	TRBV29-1	SVAQGAGNTIY
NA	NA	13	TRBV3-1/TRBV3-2	ASSQDGSANQPQH
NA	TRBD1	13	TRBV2	ASNSGTGVSYEQY
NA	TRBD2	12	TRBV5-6	ASSFRLAGYEQY
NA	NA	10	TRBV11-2	ASGRTVSEQY
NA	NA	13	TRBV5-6	ASSFRPGSSYEQY
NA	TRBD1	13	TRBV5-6	ASSPGTGITGELF
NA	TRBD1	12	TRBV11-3	ASSYGQGNTEAF
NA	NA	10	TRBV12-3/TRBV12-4	ASSQRVPETF
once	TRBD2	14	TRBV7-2	ASSLVSSGGRETQY
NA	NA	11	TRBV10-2	ASSRAGPDTQY
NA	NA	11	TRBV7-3	ASSQGGGGELF
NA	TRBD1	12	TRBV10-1	ASSEGGQGTEAF
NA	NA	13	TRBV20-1	SASISGRGNYGYT
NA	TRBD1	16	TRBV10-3	AISESWTGQGAGYGYT
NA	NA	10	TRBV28	ASSLQNTEAF